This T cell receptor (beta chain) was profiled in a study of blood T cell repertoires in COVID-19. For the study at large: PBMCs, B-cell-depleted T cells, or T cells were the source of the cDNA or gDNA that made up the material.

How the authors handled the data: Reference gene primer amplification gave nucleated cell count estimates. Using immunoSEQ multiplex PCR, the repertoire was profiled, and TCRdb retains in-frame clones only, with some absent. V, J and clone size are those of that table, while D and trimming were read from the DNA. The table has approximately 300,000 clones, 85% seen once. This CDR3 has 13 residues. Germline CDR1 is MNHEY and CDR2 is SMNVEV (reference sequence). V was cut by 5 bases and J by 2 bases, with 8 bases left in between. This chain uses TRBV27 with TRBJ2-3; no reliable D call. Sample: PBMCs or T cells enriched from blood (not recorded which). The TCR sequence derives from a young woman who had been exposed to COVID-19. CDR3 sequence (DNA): TGTGCCAGCAGTCCCTCACACACAGATACGCAGTATTTT. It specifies CASSPSHTDTQYF.